This TCR beta chain was sequenced in a study of T-cell memory formation after mild COVID-19. Whole-study results and caveats: Chiefly within CM and EM were the contracting CD4+ clones; CD8+ ones were within EMRA. Clones contracting over day 15 to 85 were CD4/CD8 balanced, with later expanders leaning CD4+.

After 5'RACE with constant-segment primers, TCR alpha and TCR beta cDNA libraries carrying sample barcodes and UMIs were obtained. TCRdb recomputed calls from the 5' RACE reads with MiXCR, one row per CDR3 protein. The data contain a few hundred thousand distinct CDR3 sequences, around 28% of them singletons. Germline CDR1 MNHNY, CDR2 SVGAGI (reference sequence). The V end lost 10 bases, the J end lost 16 bases, and 20 bases lay between the germline ends. The CDR3 is made up of 11 amino acids. Regarding this clonotype: Antigen specificity is unknown.

The chain joins TRBV6-6 to TRBJ1-5, with a possible D match to TRBD1 (6 bases). The sequenced sample consisted of PBMCs or a T cell subset sorted from them (not recorded which). The TCR comes from an adult woman who had mild COVID-19 (a few samples of this study predate the infection). Cell type and time point are not known. The CDR3 region has the DNA TGTGCCATTGACACAGCTCTCGGGGGCCATTTT. This translates into CAIDTALGGHF.